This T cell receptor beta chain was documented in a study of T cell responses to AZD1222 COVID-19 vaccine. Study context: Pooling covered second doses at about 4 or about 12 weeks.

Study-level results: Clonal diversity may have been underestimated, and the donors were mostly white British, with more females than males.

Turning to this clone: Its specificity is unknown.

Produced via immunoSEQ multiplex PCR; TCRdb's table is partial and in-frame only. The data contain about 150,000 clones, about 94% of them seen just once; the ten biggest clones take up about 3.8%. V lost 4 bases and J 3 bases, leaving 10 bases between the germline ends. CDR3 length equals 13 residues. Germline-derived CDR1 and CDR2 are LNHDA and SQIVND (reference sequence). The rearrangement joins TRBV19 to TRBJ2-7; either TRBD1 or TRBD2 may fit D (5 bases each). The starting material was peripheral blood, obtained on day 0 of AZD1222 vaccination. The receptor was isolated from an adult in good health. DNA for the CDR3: TGTGCCAGTAGTACCCGGGACCTCTACGAGCAGTACTTC. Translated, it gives CASSTRDLYEQYF.